This T cell receptor (beta chain) was retrieved from a study of tumor-infiltrating lymphocytes in primary liver carcinoma. The input was around 0.5 ug total RNA; TCR beta cDNA was made from it with a constant-region primer. Libraries for TCR beta were built through three nested multiplex PCR rounds, which together made up a slightly modified ARM-PCR procedure. The first two PCR rounds used TRBV1-TRBV30 primers with a Cbeta primer, approximately 10 cycles each. TCRdb ran MiXCR on the multiplex PCR reads and lists one entry per CDR3 protein. The repertoire has some 21,000 distinct CDR3 sequences, 60% to 80% of them found once; the top ten carry over 35%. A note on this clonotype: Germline and junction disagree at one end, which may indicate a read error.

The tissue used was unsorted bulk material of about 19-30 mg. RNA and DNA were co-extracted from it with the AllPrep DNA/RNA mini kit. CDR1 and CDR2 (germline): SGHAT, FQDESV (reference sequence). The CDR3 spans 15 residues. The J gene is TRBJ1-1, the V gene TRBV11-1; TRBD1 matches at 7 bases. This TCR was recovered from a woman under 40 with primary liver carcinoma and hepatitis B virus infection. The sequencing input was liver tumor tissue from sampling region 1. Subset given: tumor region T1, superior pole. The CDR3 coding sequence is TGTGCCAGCAGATCAACTGGGACAGTGAACACTGAACCTTTCTTT. Its protein is CASRSTGTVNTEPFF.